One sample yielded the 7 T cell receptor beta chains listed below, sequenced in a study of cytomegalovirus exposure and HLA in healthy donors. Use of 60 Vbeta and 13 Jbeta primers characterized the PCR. Clones were read by immunoSEQ multiplex PCR, and TCRdb kept only the in-frame ones, dropping some. This table has 150,000 or so clones, about 88% appearing once. Sample: PBMCs. The receptor set was obtained from a young woman in good health and CMV-seronegative.

The V call is TRBV9, the J call TRBJ2-3, with D tentatively TRBD1 (5 bases). CDR3 size: 12 residues. Trimming took 6 bases from V and 0 from J, leaving 5 bases between them. Germline V gene lookup returns CDR1 SGDLS and CDR2 YYNGEE. This chain's CDR3 is CASKGSTDTQYF. DNA for the CDR3: TGTGCCAGCAAGGGGAGCACAGATACGCAGTATTTT.

The chain recombines TRBV2 with TRBJ1-1; the match to TRBD1 covers 8 bases. Trimming took 8 bases from V and 1 from J; bases not matched to a gene: 3. This CDR3 comprises 13 residues. CDR1 is SNHLY, CDR2 FYNNEI, per germline. The CDR3 loop is CASRDRPNTEAFF. The CDR3 DNA sequence: TGTGCCAGCCGGGACAGGCCGAACACTGAAGCTTTCTTT.

The J gene is TRBJ2-7, the V gene TRBV28; 7 positions agree with TRBD2. This CDR3 region has 12 residues. The V segment lost 6 bases and the J segment 3 bases; nucleotides outside the gene matches: 2. Germline V gene lookup returns CDR1 MDHEN and CDR2 SYDVKM. CDR3 bases: TGTGCCAGCAGCCGGACTAGCTACGAGCAGTACTTC. Translating gives CASSRTSYEQYF.

This chain uses TRBV28 with TRBJ2-3, with 10 bases aligning to TRBD2. This CDR3 is 15 amino acids long. Germline CDR1 reads MDHEN; CDR2 reads SYDVKM. The V segment lost 4 bases and the J segment 3 bases; nucleotides outside the gene matches: 4. The CDR3 is CASSSPAGGTDTQYF. The CDR3 coding sequence is TGTGCCAGCAGTTCCCCAGCGGGGGGGACAGATACGCAGTATTTT.

This clone was counted once. The chain joins TRBV7-9 to TRBJ2-7; possible D gene TRBD2, 5 bases. CDR3 length: 11 amino acids. Germline loops: CDR1 SEHNR, CDR2 FQNEAQ (reference sequence). V gave up 5 bases and J gave up 7 bases, with 9 bases separating them. CDR3 region: CASSPRGEQYF. The CDR3 nucleotides are TGTGCCAGCAGCCCCCGAGGGGAGCAGTACTTC.

V and J are TRBV5-6 and TRBJ1-2; D perhaps matches TRBD1 (5 bases). CDR1 and CDR2 from the germline V gene are SGHDT and YYEEEE. V was shortened by 0 bases and J by 4 bases, with 16 bases between the two germline ends. There are 16 residues in the CDR3. This CDR3 is CASSLAGEGRGYGYTF. DNA of the CDR3: TGTGCCAGCAGCTTGGCCGGGGAGGGTAGGGGCTATGGCTACACCTTC.

This clone showed up just a few times. The chain uses TRBV5-4 and TRBJ1-4; TRBD1 matches 7 bases. In germline, CDR1 is SGHNT, CDR2 YYREEE (reference sequence). The V gene end was trimmed by 4 bases and the J gene end by 7 bases; junction bases not matched to a gene: 7. This CDR3 comprises 14 residues. This CDR3 reads CASSREQGSEKLFF. The CDR3 DNA sequence: TGTGCCAGCAGCCGTGAACAGGGGAGTGAAAAACTGTTTTTT.